This T cell receptor beta chain originates from a study of blood T cell repertoires in COVID-19. Study-level background: There were acute and convalescent COVID-19 samples, and they came from the United States, Italy and Spain.

The method was immunoSEQ multiplex PCR; TCRdb's version includes in-frame clones alone and lacks a portion of them. The sample lists 200,000 to 250,000 clones; 90% were seen once. This clone was seen only once. Deletions cut 6 bases from V and 1 base from J, with 18 bases between. CDR1 and CDR2 from the germline V gene are SEHNR and FQNEAQ (reference sequence). CDR3 length: 16 residues. The chain links TRBV7-9 to TRBJ2-5, with D possibly matching TRBD1 (5 bases). This receptor was obtained from a young man who had been exposed to COVID-19. The sample was PBMCs or T cells enriched from blood (not recorded which). The CDR3 DNA follows: TGTGCCAGCAGTCTCGGTCGGCAGGGTCGCCAAGAGACCCAGTACTTC. Residues: CASSLGRQGRQETQYF.